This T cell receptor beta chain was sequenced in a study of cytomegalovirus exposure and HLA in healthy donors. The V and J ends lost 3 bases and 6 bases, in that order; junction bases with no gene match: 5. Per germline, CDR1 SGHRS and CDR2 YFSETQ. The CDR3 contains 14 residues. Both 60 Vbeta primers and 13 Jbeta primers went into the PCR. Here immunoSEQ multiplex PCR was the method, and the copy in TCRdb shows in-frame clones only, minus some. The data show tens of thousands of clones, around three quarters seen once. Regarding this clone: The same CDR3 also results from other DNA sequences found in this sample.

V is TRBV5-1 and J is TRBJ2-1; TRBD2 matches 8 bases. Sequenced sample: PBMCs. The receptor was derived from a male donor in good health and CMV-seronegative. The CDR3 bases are TGCGCCAGCAGCTCCTTGAGCGGGAGCAATGAGCAGTTCTTC. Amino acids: CASSSLSGSNEQFF.